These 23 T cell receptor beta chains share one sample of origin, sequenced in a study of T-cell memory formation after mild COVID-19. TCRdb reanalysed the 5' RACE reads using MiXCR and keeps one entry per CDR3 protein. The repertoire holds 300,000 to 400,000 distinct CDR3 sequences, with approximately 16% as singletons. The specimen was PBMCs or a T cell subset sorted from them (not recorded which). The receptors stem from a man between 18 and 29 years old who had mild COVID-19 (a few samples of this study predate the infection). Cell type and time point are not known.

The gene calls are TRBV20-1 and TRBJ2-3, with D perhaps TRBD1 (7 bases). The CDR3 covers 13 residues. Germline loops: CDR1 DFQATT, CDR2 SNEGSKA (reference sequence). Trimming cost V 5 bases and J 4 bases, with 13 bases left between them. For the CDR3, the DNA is TGCAGTGCTTACAGGGGAGGCGCAGATACGCAGTATTTT. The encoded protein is CSAYRGGADTQYF.

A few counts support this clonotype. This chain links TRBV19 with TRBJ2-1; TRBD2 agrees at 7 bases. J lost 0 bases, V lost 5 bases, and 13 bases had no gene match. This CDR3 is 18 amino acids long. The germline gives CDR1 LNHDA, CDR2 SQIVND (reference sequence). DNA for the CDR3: TGTGCCAGTAGTCCCGGGCTTAGCGGGTCCAACTCCTACAATGAGCAGTTCTTC. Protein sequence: CASSPGLSGSNSYNEQFF.

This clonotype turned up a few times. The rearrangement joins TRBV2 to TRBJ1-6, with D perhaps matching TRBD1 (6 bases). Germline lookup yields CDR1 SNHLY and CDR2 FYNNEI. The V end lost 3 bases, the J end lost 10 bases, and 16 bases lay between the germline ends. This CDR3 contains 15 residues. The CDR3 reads CASSDRQAHGSPLHF. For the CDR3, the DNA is TGTGCCAGCAGTGACCGACAGGCCCATGGATCACCCCTCCACTTT.

CDR3 nucleotides: TGTGCCAGCAGCCGCCCCCCGGGACTAGCGAACGAGACCCAGTACTTC. Its translation: CASSRPPGLANETQYF. The V gene is TRBV4-2, the J gene TRBJ2-5, with 10 nucleotides matching TRBD2. Germline-derived CDR1 and CDR2 are LGHNA and YNFKEQ. The CDR3 runs 16 residues. The V segment lost 4 bases and the J segment 5 bases; nucleotides outside the gene matches: 10.

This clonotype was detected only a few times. CDR3 residues: CASSQNVKTQYF. The CDR3 DNA reads as TGTGCCAGCAGCCAGAACGTAAAGACCCAGTACTTC. The chain uses TRBV6-2 or TRBV6-3 and TRBJ2-5; D is unclear. The CDR3 is 12 amino acids. Trimming removed 6 bases at V and 6 bases at J, with 11 bases between. Germline values: CDR1 MNHEY, CDR2 SVGEGT.

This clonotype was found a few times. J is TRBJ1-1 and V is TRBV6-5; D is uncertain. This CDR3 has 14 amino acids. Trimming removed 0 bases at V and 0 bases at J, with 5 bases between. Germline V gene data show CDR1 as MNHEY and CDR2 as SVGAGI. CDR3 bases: TGTGCCAGCAGTTACTCGAAACTGAACACTGAAGCTTTCTTT. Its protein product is CASSYSKLNTEAFF.

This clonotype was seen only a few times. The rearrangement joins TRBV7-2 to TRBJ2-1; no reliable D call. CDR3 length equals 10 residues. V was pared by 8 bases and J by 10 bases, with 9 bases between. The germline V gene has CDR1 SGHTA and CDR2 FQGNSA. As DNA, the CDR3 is TGTGCCAGCGGTCTTTACGAGCAGTTCTTC. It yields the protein CASGLYEQFF.

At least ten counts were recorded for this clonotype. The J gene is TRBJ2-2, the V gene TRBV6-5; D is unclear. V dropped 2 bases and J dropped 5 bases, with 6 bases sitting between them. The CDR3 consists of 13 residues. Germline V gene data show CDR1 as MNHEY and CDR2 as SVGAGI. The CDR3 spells CASSYRSTGELFF. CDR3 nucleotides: TGTGCCAGCAGTTACAGGAGTACCGGGGAGCTGTTTTTT.

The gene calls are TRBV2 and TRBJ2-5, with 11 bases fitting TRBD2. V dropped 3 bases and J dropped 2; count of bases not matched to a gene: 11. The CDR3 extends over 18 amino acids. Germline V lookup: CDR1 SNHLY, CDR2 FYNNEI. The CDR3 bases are TGTGCCAGCAGTGAGTCGGCTAGCGGGGGGCCGGCACAAGAGACCCAGTACTTC. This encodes CASSESASGGPAQETQYF.

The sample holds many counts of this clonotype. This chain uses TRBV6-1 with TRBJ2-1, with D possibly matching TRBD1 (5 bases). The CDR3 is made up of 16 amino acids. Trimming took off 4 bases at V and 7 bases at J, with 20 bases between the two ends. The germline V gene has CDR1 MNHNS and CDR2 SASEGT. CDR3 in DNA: TGTGCCAGCAGTGGAGCTTCAGGGTCATTGAGAAATGAGCAGTTCTTC. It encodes CASSGASGSLRNEQFF.

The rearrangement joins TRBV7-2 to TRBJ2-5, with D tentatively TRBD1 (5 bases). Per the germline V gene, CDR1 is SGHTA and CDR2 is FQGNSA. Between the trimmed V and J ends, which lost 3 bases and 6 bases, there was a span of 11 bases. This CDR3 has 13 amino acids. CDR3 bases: TGTGCCAGCAGCTTGTCCCAGGGTCAGACCCAGTACTTC. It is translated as CASSLSQGQTQYF.

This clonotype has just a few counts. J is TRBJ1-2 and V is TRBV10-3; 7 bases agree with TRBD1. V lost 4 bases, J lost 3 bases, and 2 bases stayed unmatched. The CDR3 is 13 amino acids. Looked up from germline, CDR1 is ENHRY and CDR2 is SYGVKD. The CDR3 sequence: CAISVGQDYGYTF. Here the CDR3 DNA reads TGTGCCATCAGTGTCGGACAGGACTATGGCTACACCTTC.

The CDR3 DNA sequence: TGTGCCAGCAGCTTAGAGTTCCAGGGCTCACTAGTGTCCCCCTACAATGAGCAGTTCTTC. Its protein product is CASSLEFQGSLVSPYNEQFF. J is TRBJ2-1 and V is TRBV7-2; D may match TRBD1 or TRBD2 (5 bases each). This CDR3 is built from 20 residues. The germline CDR1 and CDR2 sequences are SGHTA and FQGNSA. The V gene lost 1 base and the J gene lost 2 bases, with 24 bases spanning the gap.

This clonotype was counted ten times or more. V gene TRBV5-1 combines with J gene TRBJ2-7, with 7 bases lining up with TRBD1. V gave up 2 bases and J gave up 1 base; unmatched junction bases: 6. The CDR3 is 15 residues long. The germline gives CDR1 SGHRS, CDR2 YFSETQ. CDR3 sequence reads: CASSFGDRGSYEQYV. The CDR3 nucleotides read TGCGCCAGCAGCTTCGGGGACAGAGGATCCTACGAGCAGTACGTC.

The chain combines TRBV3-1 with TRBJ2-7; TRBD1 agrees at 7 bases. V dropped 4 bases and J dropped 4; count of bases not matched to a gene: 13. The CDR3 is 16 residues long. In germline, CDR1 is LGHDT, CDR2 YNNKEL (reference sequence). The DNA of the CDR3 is TGTGCCAGCAGCCGAGCCGGGGCAGGGGGATCGTACGAGCAGTACTTC. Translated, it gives CASSRAGAGGSYEQYF.

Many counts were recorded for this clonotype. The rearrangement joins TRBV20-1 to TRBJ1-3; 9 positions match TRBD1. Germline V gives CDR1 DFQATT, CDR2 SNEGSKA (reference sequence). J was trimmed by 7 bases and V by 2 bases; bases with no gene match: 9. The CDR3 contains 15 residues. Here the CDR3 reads CSARTAGTGTNTIYF. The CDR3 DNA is TGCAGTGCTAGAACGGCCGGGACAGGGACGAACACCATATATTTT.

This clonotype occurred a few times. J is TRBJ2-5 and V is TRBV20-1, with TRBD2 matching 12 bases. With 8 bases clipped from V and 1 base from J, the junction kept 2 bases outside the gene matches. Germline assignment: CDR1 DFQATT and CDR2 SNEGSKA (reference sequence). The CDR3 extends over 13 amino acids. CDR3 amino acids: CSLTSGGQETQYF. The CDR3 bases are TGCAGTCTGACTAGCGGGGGCCAAGAGACCCAGTACTTC.

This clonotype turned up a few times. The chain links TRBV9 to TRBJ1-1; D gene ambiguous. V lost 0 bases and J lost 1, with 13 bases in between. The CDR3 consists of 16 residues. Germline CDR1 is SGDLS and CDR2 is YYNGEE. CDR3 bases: TGTGCCAGCAGCGTAGCCGTTGGAGGTCGGAACACTGAAGCTTTCTTT. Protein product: CASSVAVGGRNTEAFF.

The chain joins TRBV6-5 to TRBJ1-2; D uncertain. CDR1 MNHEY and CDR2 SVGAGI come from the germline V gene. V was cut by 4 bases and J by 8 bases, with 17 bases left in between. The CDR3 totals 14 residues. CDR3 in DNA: TGTGCCAGCAGTTCCTCGTGGACCAGGAGGGGCTACACCTTC. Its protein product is CASSSSWTRRGYTF.

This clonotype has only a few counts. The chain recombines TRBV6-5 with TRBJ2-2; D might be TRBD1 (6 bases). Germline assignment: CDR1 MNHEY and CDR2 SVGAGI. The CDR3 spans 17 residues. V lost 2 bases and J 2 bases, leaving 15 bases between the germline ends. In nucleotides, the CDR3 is TGTGCCAGCAGTTACGGAGGACAGCGAAGCAACACCGGGGAGCTGTTTTTT. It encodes CASSYGGQRSNTGELFF.

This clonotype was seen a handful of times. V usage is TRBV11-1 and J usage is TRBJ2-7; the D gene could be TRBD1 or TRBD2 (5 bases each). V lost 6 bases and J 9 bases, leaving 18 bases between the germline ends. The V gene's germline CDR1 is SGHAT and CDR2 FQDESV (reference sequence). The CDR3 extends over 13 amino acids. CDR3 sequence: CASSSRDHMGQYV. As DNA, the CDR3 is TGTGCCAGCAGTTCTAGGGACCATATGGGGCAGTACGTC.

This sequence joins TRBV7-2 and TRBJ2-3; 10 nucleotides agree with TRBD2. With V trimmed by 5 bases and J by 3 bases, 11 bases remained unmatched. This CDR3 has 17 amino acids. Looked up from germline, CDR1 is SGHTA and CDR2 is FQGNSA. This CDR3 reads CASSPGLAAVHTDTQYF. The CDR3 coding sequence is TGTGCCAGCAGCCCTGGACTAGCGGCGGTCCATACAGATACGCAGTATTTT.

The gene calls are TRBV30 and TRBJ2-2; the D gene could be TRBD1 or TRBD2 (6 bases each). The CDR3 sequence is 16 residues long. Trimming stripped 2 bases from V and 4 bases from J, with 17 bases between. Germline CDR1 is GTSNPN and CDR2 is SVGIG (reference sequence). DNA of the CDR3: TGTGCCTGGAGTATATCGGGGGCGCAGGGCACCGGGGAGCTGTTTTTT. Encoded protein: CAWSISGAQGTGELFF.